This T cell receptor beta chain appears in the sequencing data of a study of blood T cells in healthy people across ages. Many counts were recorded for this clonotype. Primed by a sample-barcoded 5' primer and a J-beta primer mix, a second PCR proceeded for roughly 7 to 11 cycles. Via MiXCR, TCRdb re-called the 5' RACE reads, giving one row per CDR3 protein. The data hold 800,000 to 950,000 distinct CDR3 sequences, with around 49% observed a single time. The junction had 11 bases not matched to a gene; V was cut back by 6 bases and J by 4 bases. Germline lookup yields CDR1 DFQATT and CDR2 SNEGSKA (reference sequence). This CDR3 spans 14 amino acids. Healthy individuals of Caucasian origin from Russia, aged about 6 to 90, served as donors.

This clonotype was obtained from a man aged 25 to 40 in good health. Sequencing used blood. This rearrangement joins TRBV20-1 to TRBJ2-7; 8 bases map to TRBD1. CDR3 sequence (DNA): TGCAGTGCACCCGGACAGGGAAGGGTGTACGAGCAGTACTTC. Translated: CSAPGQGRVYEQYF.